A single sample is the source of the 19 T cell receptor beta chains below, sequenced in a study of metastatic and nonmetastatic thyroid tumors. Ahead of thyroid surgery, no patient had received treatment of any kind. TCRdb used MiXCR to call clones anew from the PCR reads. The data hold almost 35,000 clones, with roughly 36% observed a single time. Sequencing was performed on tumor tissue. The receptor source for this set is a female donor with papillary thyroid cancer or a benign thyroid nodule (not recorded which). Some clones in this sample may be carry-over from other donors' samples.

The chain has TRBV28 and TRBJ1-2; the match to TRBD1 covers 7 bases. Germline V gene sequence: CDR1 MDHEN, CDR2 SYDVKM. CDR3 length equals 17 residues. V was pared by 4 bases and J by 5 bases, with 16 bases of the junction left unmatched. The CDR3 nucleotides read TGTGCCAGCAGTTATCGCCCGGGACAGTCGAGCCCGTATGGCTACACCTTC. It codes for CASSYRPGQSSPYGYTF.

The chain employs TRBV20-1 and TRBJ2-3; 9 nucleotides line up with TRBD2. V lost 6 bases to trimming and J lost 5 bases; unmatched junction nucleotides: 6. The CDR3 consists of 13 residues. Looked up from germline, CDR1 is DFQATT and CDR2 is SNEGSKA (reference sequence). CDR3 amino acids: CSALGGRGDTQYF. Written as DNA, the CDR3 is TGCAGTGCGTTGGGCGGGAGGGGAGATACGCAGTATTTT.

This clone was counted between two and nine times. This may stem from a read error, because a much larger clone lies one nucleotide away. V usage is TRBV19 and J usage is TRBJ2-5; perhaps D is TRBD1 or TRBD2 (5 bases each). The CDR3 consists of 13 residues. With 1 base removed from V and 8 bases from J, the gap between germline ends came to 11 bases. Germline assignment: CDR1 LNHDA and CDR2 SQIVND (reference sequence). The CDR3 bases are TGTGCCAGTAGTATAGGGGACGGGGATACCCAGTACTTC. Amino acid sequence: CASSIGDGDTQYF.

This clone was counted a single time. The chain employs TRBV20-1 and TRBJ2-2, with TRBD2 matching 10 bases. This CDR3 is 13 amino acids long. J gave up 5 bases and V 5 bases, and 2 bases lay outside the gene matches. Germline V gene sequence: CDR1 DFQATT, CDR2 SNEGSKA (reference sequence). CDR3 sequence: CSALAGGTGELFF. Written as DNA, the CDR3 is TGCAGTGCTTTAGCGGGAGGTACCGGGGAGCTGTTTTTT.

Notes on this clone: The conserved closing phenylalanine or tryptophan is absent in this CDR3, likely reflecting a read error. This chain joins TRBV6-1 and TRBJ2-3; D unresolved. CDR1 and CDR2 from the germline V gene are MNHNS and SASEGT. V lost 3 bases to trimming and J lost 11 bases, with 21 bases between them. This CDR3 contains 15 residues. In nucleotides, the CDR3 is TGTGCCAGCAGTGATAAAGATATCGGCACATATAAGCAGTATTGT. This encodes CASSDKDIGTYKQYC.

This clone was seen a handful of times. The chain links TRBV28 to TRBJ1-5; D not resolved. V dropped 7 bases and J dropped 4 bases, with 8 bases sitting between them. CDR3 length equals 12 residues. CDR1 is MDHEN, CDR2 SYDVKM, per germline. This chain's CDR3 is CASKRRNQPQHF. The CDR3 DNA follows: TGTGCCAGCAAACGTAGAAATCAGCCCCAGCATTTT.

The rearrangement joins TRBV30 to TRBJ2-6; D unresolved. CDR1 is GTSNPN and CDR2 is SVGIG in the germline V gene (reference sequence). The CDR3 spans 12 residues. Trimming shortened V by 4 bases and J by 2 bases, and 3 bases separated the two germline ends. The CDR3 protein is CAWTTGANVLTF. As DNA, the CDR3 is TGTGCCTGGACGACTGGGGCCAACGTCCTGACTTTC. The full variable domain, rest sourced from reference TRBV30 and TRBJ2-6, is SQTIHQWPATLVQPVGSPLSLECTVEGTSNPNLYWYRQAAGRGLQLLFYSVGIGQISSEVPQNLSASRPQDRQFILSSKKLLLSDSGFYLCAWTTGANVLTFGAGSRLTVL.

This chain connects TRBV20-1 to TRBJ2-7; the D gene is possibly TRBD2 (6 bases). Per germline, CDR1 DFQATT and CDR2 SNEGSKA (reference sequence). This CDR3 spans 13 amino acids. V dropped 5 bases and J dropped 1 base, with 12 bases sitting between them. The CDR3 nucleotides are TGCAGTGCTGGACTCGGGAGTTCCTACGAGCAGTACTTC. This codes for CSAGLGSSYEQYF.

V is TRBV12-3 or TRBV12-4 and J is TRBJ2-5, with no clear D. V shed 10 bases and J shed 5 bases, with 11 bases lying between them. CDR3 length: 11 amino acids. The CDR3 loop reads CATAKQETQYF. Written as DNA, the CDR3 is TGTGCCACAGCGAAGCAGGAGACCCAGTACTTC.

The chain uses TRBV4-1 and TRBJ2-3; 11 nucleotides agree with TRBD2. The germline CDR1 and CDR2 sequences are MGHRA and YSYEKL. The CDR3 is 18 residues long. Unmatched junction bases numbered 6, after V lost 0 bases and J lost 1 base. The CDR3 DNA is TGCGCCAGCAGCCAAGATCCGGTGACTAGCGGGGGCACAGATACGCAGTATTTT. It encodes CASSQDPVTSGGTDTQYF.

This clone was detected a few times. The chain links TRBV12-3 or TRBV12-4 to TRBJ2-7; no reliable D call. This CDR3 contains 13 residues. V was clipped by 3 bases and J by 3 bases, with 9 bases between them. The CDR3 is CASSFDLGYEQYF. CDR3 bases: TGTGCCAGCAGTTTTGACTTGGGCTACGAGCAGTACTTC.

For the CDR3, the DNA is TGTGCCAGCAGCCCACTAGGAGGAGACGGACAGACATCAAAGCAGTTCTTC. It translates to CASSPLGGDGQTSKQFF. The chain recombines TRBV11-1 with TRBJ2-1; a possible D gene is TRBD1 (6 bases). Per the germline V gene, CDR1 is SGHAT and CDR2 is FQDESV (reference sequence). Trimming shortened V by 5 bases and J by 11 bases, and 28 bases separated the two germline ends. This CDR3 is 17 amino acids long.

This clone has a handful of counts. This rearrangement joins TRBV28 to TRBJ2-7, with unresolved D. Germline V gives CDR1 MDHEN, CDR2 SYDVKM. The CDR3 consists of 13 residues. Trimming removed 6 bases at V and 6 bases at J, with 15 bases between. CDR3 coding DNA: TGTGCCAGCAGCTCAGGAAACACTCCCGAGCAGTACTTC. Protein: CASSSGNTPEQYF.

This clone was detected only a few times. This chain links TRBV12-3 or TRBV12-4 with TRBJ2-7; 10 positions match TRBD1. V gave up 2 bases and J gave up 7 bases; unmatched junction bases: 2. CDR3 length: 13 amino acids. Here the CDR3 reads CASSLRTGGEQYF. The CDR3 nucleotides read TGTGCCAGCAGTTTACGGACAGGGGGAGAGCAGTACTTC.

V gene TRBV2 combines with J gene TRBJ1-4; D unclear. CDR1 and CDR2 (germline): SNHLY, FYNNEI. The CDR3 has 14 residues. The V end was cut by 7 bases, the J end by 3 bases, with 12 bases between. For the CDR3, the DNA is TGTGCCAGCAATCGCGGCAGGTCTAATGAAAAACTGTTTTTT. Its translation is CASNRGRSNEKLFF.

The J gene is TRBJ1-5, the V gene TRBV7-3; D not certain. CDR1 is SGHTA, CDR2 FQGTGA, per germline. With 2 bases removed from V and 4 bases from J, the gap between germline ends came to 6 bases. This CDR3 is 13 amino acids long. The chain's CDR3 is CASSLGLNQPQHF. CDR3 sequence (DNA): TGTGCCAGCAGCTTAGGACTAAATCAGCCCCAGCATTTT.

There are a few counts of this clone. The rearrangement links TRBV28 to TRBJ1-5; a weak D match, TRBD1 (6 bases). The ends were cut back, 4 bases at V and 6 bases at J, with 16 bases in the middle. Germline V gene sequence: CDR1 MDHEN, CDR2 SYDVKM. This CDR3 has 15 residues. The CDR3 protein is CASSSPRGAGQPQHF. DNA of the CDR3: TGTGCCAGCAGTTCCCCCAGGGGCGCGGGTCAGCCCCAGCATTTT.

V usage is TRBV2 and J usage is TRBJ2-1; D gene uncertain. This CDR3 region has 13 residues. Per germline, CDR1 SNHLY and CDR2 FYNNEI. V lost 6 bases, J lost 3 bases, and 9 bases lay in between. CDR3 coding DNA: TGTGCCAGCAGCCCCTCTAGCTACAATGAGCAGTTCTTC. Translation: CASSPSSYNEQFF.

Regarding this clone: The junction shows a germline mismatch at one end, possibly a read error. This specimen includes other DNA sequences encoding the same CDR3. The V call is TRBV6-1, the J call TRBJ2-2, with TRBD1 matching 11 bases. The CDR3 sequence is 15 residues long. Germline loops: CDR1 MNHNS, CDR2 SASEGT. The CDR3, as DNA: TGTGCCAGCAGGTCGGACAGGGGGCTCCCCGGCGAGCTGTTTTTT. This encodes CASRSDRGLPGELFF.